This TCR beta chain was observed in a study of T cell responses to AZD1222 COVID-19 vaccine. Study observations and caveats: None of the repertoires were sampled until the peak T cell response had passed.

The CDR3 sequence is 14 residues long. Germline V gene lookup returns CDR1 MNHEY and CDR2 SVGAGI. J lost 1 base, V lost 6 bases, and 3 bases had no gene match. Sequencing was performed with immunoSEQ multiplex PCR; in TCRdb, only in-frame clones are kept and a portion is missing. The sample lists over 120,000 clones; about 93% were seen once. A note on this clone: The antigen is not known.

The clonotype was recovered from an adult in good health. V and J are TRBV6-5 and TRBJ1-2; 9 bases map to TRBD1. The sequencing here drew on peripheral blood, taken on day 0 of AZD1222 vaccination. The CDR3 is CASRKGQGNYGYTF. The CDR3 DNA reads TGTGCCAGCAGGAAGGGACAGGGTAACTATGGCTACACCTTC.